A selection of T cell receptor beta chains follows, all from one sample in a study of blood T cell repertoires in COVID-19. Sequenced by immunoSEQ multiplex PCR; TCRdb stores in-frame clones only, minus some. The table shows around 190,000 clones, with 88% occurring only once. Sequenced input: peripheral blood. These receptor sequences come from a human donor in a cohort sampled during active COVID-19. Each CDR3 is given with its conserved first and last residue. The D gene is left open where the match is weak. Part of the rows lack a size; the others show once, few, many or a class for expanded clones.

>.|.|TRBJ1-4|TRBV25-1
TGTGCCAGCAGTGAATCCAGGGTGAGGTTAAAGGATGAAAAACTGTTTTTT
CASSESRVRLKDEKLFF
>.|once|TRBJ2-1|TRBV7-2
TGTGCCAGCAGCTTAGCGGTCGGCAGGAACAATGAGCAGTTCTTC
CASSLAVGRNNEQFF
>.|.|TRBJ1-1|TRBV6-1
TGTGCCAGCAGTGACCCGACAGGCTGGAGGAACACTGAAGCTTTCTTT
CASSDPTGWRNTEAFF
>TRBD2|.|TRBJ2-3|TRBV5-1
TGCGCCAGCAGCCGAGAGCCTAGCGGAAACACAGATACGCAGTATTTT
CASSREPSGNTDTQYF
>.|.|TRBJ2-1|TRBV18
TGTGCCAGCTCACCATACCCCCCCGGTGAGCAGTTCTTC
CASSPYPPGEQFF
>.|once|TRBJ2-5|TRBV2
TGTGCCAGCCTCGGGGTTCAAGAGACCCAGTACTTC
CASLGVQETQYF
>.|.|TRBJ2-7|TRBV18
TGTGCCAGCTCACCCAAGGGGGACTACGAGCAGTACTTC
CASSPKGDYEQYF
>TRBD1|few|TRBJ2-7|TRBV5-8
TGTGCCAGCAGCTTGTACCCCGGGACAGGGGTGTACGAGCAGTACTTC
CASSLYPGTGVYEQYF
>TRBD1|once|TRBJ2-5|TRBV2
TGTGCCAGCATTGGACGACAGGGAGAAGAGACCCAGTACTTC
CASIGRQGEETQYF
>.|once|TRBJ1-2|TRBV30
TGTGCCTGGAGTGTACAGGGTCTCTATGGCTACACCTTC
CAWSVQGLYGYTF
>TRBD1|.|TRBJ2-1|TRBV28
TGTGCCAGCAGCCTATGGACAGGGGGAACCTACAATGAGCAGTTCTTC
CASSLWTGGTYNEQFF
>TRBD1|.|TRBJ2-7|TRBV20-1
TGCAGTGCTAGTGGCGCGGGACAGGGGGCGGATTCGGCCTACGAGCAGTACTTC
CSASGAGQGADSAYEQYF
>.|.|TRBJ1-2|TRBV12-3/TRBV12-4
TGTGCCAGCAGTTTGAGGTCTGGCTACACCTTC
CASSLRSGYTF
>.|.|TRBJ1-2|TRBV19
TGTGCCAGTAGTTCAGGGATCCGCTATGGCTACACCTTC
CASSSGIRYGYTF
>.|once|TRBJ1-6|TRBV5-4
TGTGCCAGCAGCTTTGGAGGAGGTTATAATTCACCCCTCCACTTT
CASSFGGGYNSPLHF
>TRBD2|.|TRBJ2-3|TRBV7-2
TGTGCCAGCAGCTTAGTGGCTAGCGGGGTTGATACGCAGTATTTT
CASSLVASGVDTQYF
>TRBD2|.|TRBJ2-5|TRBV9
TGTGCCAGCAGCCGGACTAGCACGTTAGAGACCCAGTACTTC
CASSRTSTLETQYF